Sequencing of this T cell receptor (beta chain) was carried out in a study of blood T cell repertoires in COVID-19. CDR1 SGHRS and CDR2 YFSETQ come from the germline V gene. There are 15 residues in the CDR3. With 1 base removed from V and 2 bases from J, the gap between germline ends came to 10 bases. TCRdb's table, derived via immunoSEQ multiplex PCR, lists solely in-frame clones and lacks some. Among roughly 340,000 clones listed, about 89% were seen once. The sequencing input was PBMCs or T cells enriched from blood (not recorded which). The TCR originated in a middle-aged man in a cohort exposed to, infected with or recovered from COVID-19 (not recorded which). This sequence joins TRBV5-1 and TRBJ1-3, with D possibly matching TRBD1 (6 bases). DNA for the CDR3: TGCGCCAGCAGCTTGCTGACAGGAGCTGGAAACACCATATATTTT. It specifies CASSLLTGAGNTIYF.